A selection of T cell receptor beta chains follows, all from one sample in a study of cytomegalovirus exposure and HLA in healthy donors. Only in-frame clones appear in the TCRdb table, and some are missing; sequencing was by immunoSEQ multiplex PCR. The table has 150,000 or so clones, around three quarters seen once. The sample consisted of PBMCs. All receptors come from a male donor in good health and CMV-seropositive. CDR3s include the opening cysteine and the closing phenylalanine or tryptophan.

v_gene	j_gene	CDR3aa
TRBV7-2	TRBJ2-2	CASSLRPGLGYTGELFF
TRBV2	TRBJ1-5	CASSAGRGRLGQPQHF
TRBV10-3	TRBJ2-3	CAIRDRTSTDTQYF
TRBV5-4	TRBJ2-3	CASSTGTSGGLGTQYF
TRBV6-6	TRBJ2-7	CASSLKQGGEQYF
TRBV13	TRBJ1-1	CASGTFQNTEAFF
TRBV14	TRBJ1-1	CASSPDRPTEAFF
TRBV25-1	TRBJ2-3	CASSGDRGPTDTQYF
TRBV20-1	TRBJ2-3	CSARSADTQYF
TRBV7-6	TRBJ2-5	CASSSNSGQSDQETQYF
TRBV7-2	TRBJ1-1	CASSSVRATEAFF
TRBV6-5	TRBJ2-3	CASSQGLWNTDTQYF
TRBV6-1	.	CASSADRRTGNDEQYF
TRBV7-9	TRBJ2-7	CASSPSPGQYF
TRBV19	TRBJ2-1	CAAGKQYNEQFF
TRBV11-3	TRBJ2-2	CASSPSSGIGGELFF
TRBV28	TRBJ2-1	CASSPSTSVNEQFF
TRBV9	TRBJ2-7	CASSVAAGDYEQYF
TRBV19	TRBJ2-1	CASSRTSGPLYNEQFF
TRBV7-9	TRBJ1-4	CASSPGAGGEKLFF
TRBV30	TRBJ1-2	CAWSVPAPTVIYGYTF
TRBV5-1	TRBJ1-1	CASSLSGGQTEAFF
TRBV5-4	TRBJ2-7	CASRSGTSVYEQYF
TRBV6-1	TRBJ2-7	CASSEVTGNSYEQYF
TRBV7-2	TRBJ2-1	CASSVGRRDIEQFF
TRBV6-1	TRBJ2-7	CASSFQGGPYEQYF
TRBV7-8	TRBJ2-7	CASSLGLGTAIYKQYF
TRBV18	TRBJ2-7	CASSPFQRKQYF
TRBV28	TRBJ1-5	CASSSTESHFRTNQPQHF
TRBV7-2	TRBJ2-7	CASSLVRGYEQYF
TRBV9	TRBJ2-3	CASSVASGRLDTQYF
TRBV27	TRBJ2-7	CASSLWALSPSIGQYF
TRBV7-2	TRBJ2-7	CASSLSAGTSYEQYF
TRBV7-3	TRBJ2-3	CASSLGTGLDTQYF
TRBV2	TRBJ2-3	CASNRRAPDTQYF
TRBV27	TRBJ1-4	CASRPGTDLSGKLFF
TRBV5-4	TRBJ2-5	CASSDRTSGGGETQYF
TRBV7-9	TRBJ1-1	CASGINRVGTEAFF
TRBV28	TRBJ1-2	CASSSGSVSYTF
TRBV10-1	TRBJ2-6	CASIPPDNNHSGANVLTF
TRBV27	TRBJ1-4	CASSMDRVREKLFF
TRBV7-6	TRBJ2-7	CASSLVSESHSYEQYF
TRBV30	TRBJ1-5	CASQSTLRDQPQHF
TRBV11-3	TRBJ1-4	CASSSEDRPNEKLFF
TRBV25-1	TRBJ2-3	CASSSPREDVTDTQYF
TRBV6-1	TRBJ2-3	CASSAGTGGTDTQYF
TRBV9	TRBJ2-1	CASSGLPELAGFNEQFF
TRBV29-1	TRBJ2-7	CSVVGTGLEQYF
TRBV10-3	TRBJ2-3	CAISADRAADTQYF
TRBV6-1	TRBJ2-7	CASSVRGFAYEQYF
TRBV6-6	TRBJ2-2	CASTMRTGGTGELFF
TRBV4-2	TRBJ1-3	CASSQEVGNTIYF
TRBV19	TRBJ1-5	CASRLDNQPQHF
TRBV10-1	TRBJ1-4	CASLRNYSLRRTNEKLFF
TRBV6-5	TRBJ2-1	CASSHRDYNEQFF
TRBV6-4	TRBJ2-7	CASSGFGTGQTYEQYF
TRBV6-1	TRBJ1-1	CASSWGQGANTEAFF